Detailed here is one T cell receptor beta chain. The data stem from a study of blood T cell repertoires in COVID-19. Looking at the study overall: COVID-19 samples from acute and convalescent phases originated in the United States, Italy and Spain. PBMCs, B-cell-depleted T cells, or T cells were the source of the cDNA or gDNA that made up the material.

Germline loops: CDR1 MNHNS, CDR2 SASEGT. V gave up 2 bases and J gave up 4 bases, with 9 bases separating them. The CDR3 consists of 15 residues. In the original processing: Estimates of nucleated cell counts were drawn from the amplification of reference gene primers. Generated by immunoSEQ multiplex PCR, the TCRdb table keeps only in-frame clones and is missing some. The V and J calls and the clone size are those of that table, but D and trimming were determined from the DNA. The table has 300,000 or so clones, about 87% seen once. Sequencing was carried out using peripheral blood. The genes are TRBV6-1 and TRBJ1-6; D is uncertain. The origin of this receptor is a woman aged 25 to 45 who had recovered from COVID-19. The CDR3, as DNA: TGTGCCAGCAGTGAATGGAGCGTGTATAATTCACCCCTCCACTTT. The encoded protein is CASSEWSVYNSPLHF.